This passage covers 5 T cell receptor beta chains from one sample sequenced in a study of T cells in women clearing cervical HPV infection. Data came from immunoSEQ multiplex PCR; TCRdb stores just in-frame clones and leaves some out. The repertoire shows approximately 26,000 clones; the top ten hold around 10%. Sequencing was performed on blood buffy coat. Receptors originate from a woman aged 18 to 69 with a cervical HPV16 infection that either progressed to CIN3+ or cleared (not recorded which).

Concerning this clone: The read ends 3 residues early relative to the CDR3; the germline J gene fills the gap. V and J are TRBV20-1 and TRBJ2-5; perhaps TRBD2 as D (5 bases). From germline, CDR1 is DFQATT and CDR2 SNEGSKA (reference sequence). The length of the CDR3 is 11 residues. The ends were cut back, 6 bases at V and 5 bases at J, with 10 bases in the middle. CDR3 DNA (partial): TGCAGTGCAAGACTACTGGAGACC. Protein sequence: CSARLLET. In full, the CDR3 reads CSARLLETQYF.

Notes on this clone: The CDR3 end falls 3 residues outside the read, so it is completed with the germline J gene. This chain joins TRBV2 and TRBJ1-4; 12 nucleotides agree with TRBD1. Germline values: CDR1 SNHLY, CDR2 FYNNEI. This CDR3 has 14 residues. The DNA read from the CDR3 is TGTGCCAGCAGGGGGACAGGGGGCGGGTCACCA. Its protein product is CASRGTGGGSP. The CDR3 in full is CASRGTGGGSPLFF.

Comment on this clone: Coverage ceases 3 residues before the CDR3 finishes, and the germline J gene fills in the end. The V gene is TRBV5-4, the J gene TRBJ1-6, with a tentative D call TRBD1 (5 bases). Germline lookup yields CDR1 SGHNT and CDR2 YYREEE (reference sequence). V lost 4 bases and J 7 bases, leaving 9 bases between the germline ends. The length of the CDR3 is 13 residues. CDR3 region: CASSPRQNSPLHF. CDR3 bases read: TGTGCCAGCAGCCCTCGACAGAATTCACCC.

For this clone: Sequencing ends 3 residues short of the CDR3 end; the germline J gene provides the rest. The chain carries TRBV6-2 or TRBV6-3 and TRBJ2-4; 7 bases are a match to TRBD1. With V trimmed by 8 bases and J by 0 bases, 7 bases remained unmatched. The CDR3 spans 15 residues. The germline CDR1 and CDR2 sequences are MNHEY and SVGEGT. CDR3 protein: CASGTEILAKNIQYF. CDR3 DNA (partial): TGTGCCAGCGGGACAGAAATACTAGCCAAAAACATT.

The DNA read from the CDR3 is TGTGCCAGCAGTAGACAGGGCGTGAACACTGAA. Translated, it gives CASSRQGVNTE. The full CDR3 is CASSRQGVNTEAFF. J is TRBJ1-1 and V is TRBV7-9; TRBD1 agrees at 7 bases. The read ends 3 residues shy of where the CDR3 ends; the end is completed using the germline J gene. V lost 6 bases and J lost 0; bases outside the gene matches: 4. The CDR3 totals 14 residues. The germline CDR1 and CDR2 sequences are SEHNR and FQNEAQ (reference sequence).